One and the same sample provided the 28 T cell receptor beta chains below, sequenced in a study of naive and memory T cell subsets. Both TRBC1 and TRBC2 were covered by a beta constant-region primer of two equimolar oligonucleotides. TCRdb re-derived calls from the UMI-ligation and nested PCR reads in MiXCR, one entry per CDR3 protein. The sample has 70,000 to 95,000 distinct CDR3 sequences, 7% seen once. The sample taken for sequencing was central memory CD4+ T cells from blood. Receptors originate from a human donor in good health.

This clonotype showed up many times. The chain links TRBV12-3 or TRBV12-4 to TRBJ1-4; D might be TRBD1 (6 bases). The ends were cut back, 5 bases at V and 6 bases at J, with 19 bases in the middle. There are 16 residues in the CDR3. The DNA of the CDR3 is TGTGCCAGCAGTAGACGCAACAGGGCTTCCGATGAAAAACTGTTTTTT. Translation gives CASSRRNRASDEKLFF.

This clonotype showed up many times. CDR3 coding DNA: TGCAGTGCTAGAGATAGCTTTGCAACTAATGAAAAACTGTTTTTT. Translating it yields CSARDSFATNEKLFF. This chain connects TRBV20-1 to TRBJ1-4, with no clear D. Looked up from germline, CDR1 is DFQATT and CDR2 is SNEGSKA (reference sequence). V lost 0 bases, J lost 0 bases, and 8 bases lay in between. The CDR3 sequence is 15 residues long.

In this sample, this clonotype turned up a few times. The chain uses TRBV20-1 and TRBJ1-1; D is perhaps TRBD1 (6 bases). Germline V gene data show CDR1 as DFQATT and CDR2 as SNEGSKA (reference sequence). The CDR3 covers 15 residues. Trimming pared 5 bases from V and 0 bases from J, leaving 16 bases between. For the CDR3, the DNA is TGCAGTGCTCCGGACAGACGGGGGTTGAACACTGAAGCTTTCTTT. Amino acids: CSAPDRRGLNTEAFF.

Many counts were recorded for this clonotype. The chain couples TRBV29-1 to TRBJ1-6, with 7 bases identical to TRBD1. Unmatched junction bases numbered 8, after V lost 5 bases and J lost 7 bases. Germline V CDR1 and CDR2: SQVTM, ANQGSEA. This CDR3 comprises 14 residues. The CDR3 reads CSVPDRDYNSPLHF. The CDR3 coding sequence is TGCAGCGTTCCCGACAGGGATTACAATTCACCCCTCCACTTT.

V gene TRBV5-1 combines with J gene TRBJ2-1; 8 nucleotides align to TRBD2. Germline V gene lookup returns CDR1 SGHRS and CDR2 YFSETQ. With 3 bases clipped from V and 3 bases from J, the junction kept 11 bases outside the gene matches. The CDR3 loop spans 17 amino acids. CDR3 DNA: TGCGCCAGCAGCTCTGGACTAGCCCAACTCTGCTACAATGAGCAGTTCTTC. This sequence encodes CASSSGLAQLCYNEQFF.

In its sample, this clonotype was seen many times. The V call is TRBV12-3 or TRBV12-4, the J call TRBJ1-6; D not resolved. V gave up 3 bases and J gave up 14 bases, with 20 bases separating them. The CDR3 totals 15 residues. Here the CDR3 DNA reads TGTGCCAGCAGTTTTCGGAGCTACGACATCCCCACCCTCCACTTT. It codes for CASSFRSYDIPTLHF.

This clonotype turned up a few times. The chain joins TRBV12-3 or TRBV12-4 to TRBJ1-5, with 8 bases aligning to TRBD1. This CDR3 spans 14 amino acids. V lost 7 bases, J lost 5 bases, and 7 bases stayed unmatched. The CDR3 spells CASKPGQGYQPQHF. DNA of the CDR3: TGTGCCAGCAAACCCGGACAGGGTTATCAGCCCCAGCATTTT.

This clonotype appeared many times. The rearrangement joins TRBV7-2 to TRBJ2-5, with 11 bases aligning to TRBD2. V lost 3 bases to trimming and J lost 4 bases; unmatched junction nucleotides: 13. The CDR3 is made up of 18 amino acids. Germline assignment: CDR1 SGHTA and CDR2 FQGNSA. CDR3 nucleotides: TGTGCCAGCAGCTTGGATCTAGCGGGGGGAATGTCTCGAGAGACCCAGTACTTC. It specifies CASSLDLAGGMSRETQYF.

Written as DNA, the CDR3 is TGTGCCAGCAGTCAGGGGCGCCGGGGGCAGTATTTT. Its translation is CASSQGRRGQYF. The chain carries TRBV6-2 or TRBV6-3 and TRBJ2-3, with D maybe TRBD1 (6 bases). V was clipped by 5 bases and J by 11 bases, with 14 bases between them. The CDR3 loop spans 12 amino acids. Per germline, CDR1 MNHEY and CDR2 SVGEGT.

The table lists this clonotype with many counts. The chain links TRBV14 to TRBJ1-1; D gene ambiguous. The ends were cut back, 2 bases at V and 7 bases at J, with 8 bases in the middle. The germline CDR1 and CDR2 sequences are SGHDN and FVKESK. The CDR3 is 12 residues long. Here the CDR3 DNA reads TGTGCCAGCAGCCAACAAGGGTTTGAAGCTTTCTTT. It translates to CASSQQGFEAFF.

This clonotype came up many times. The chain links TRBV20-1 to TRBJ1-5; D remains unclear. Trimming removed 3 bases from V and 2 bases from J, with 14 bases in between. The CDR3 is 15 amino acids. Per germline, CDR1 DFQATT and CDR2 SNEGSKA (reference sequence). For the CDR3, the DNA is TGCAGTGCTAGTCGCCCCGCGATGGGCAATCAGCCCCAGCATTTT. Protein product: CSASRPAMGNQPQHF.

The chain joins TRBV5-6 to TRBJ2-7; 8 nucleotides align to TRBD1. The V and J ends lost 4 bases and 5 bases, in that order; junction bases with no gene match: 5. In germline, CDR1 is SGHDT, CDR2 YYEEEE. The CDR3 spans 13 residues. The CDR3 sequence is CASSTPDRDEQYF. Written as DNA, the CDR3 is TGTGCCAGCAGCACACCGGACAGGGACGAGCAGTACTTC. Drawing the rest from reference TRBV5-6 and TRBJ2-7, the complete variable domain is DAGVTQSPTHLIKTRGQQVTLRCSPKSGHDTVSWYQQALGQGPQFIFQYYEEEERQRGNFPDRFSGHQFPNYSSELNVNALLLGDSALYLCASSTPDRDEQYFGPGTRLTVT.

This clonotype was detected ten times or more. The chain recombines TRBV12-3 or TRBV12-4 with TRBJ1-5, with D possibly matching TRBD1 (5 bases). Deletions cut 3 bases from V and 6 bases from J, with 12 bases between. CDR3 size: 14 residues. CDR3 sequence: CASSFGQGGQPQHF. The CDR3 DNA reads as TGTGCCAGCAGTTTTGGGCAGGGAGGTCAGCCCCAGCATTTT.

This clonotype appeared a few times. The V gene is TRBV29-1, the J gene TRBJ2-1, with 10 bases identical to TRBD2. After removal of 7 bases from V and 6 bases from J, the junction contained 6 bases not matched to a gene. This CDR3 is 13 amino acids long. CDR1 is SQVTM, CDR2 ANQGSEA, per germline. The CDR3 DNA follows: TGCAGCGCTAGAGCGGGGGGGGGCAATGAGCAGTTCTTC. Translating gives CSARAGGGNEQFF.

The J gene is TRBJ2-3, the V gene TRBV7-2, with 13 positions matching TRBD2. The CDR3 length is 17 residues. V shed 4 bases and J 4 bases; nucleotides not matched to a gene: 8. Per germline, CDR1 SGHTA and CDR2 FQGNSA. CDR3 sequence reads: CASSSSTSGRGPDTQYF. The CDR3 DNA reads TGTGCCAGCAGCTCGTCTACTAGCGGGAGGGGCCCAGATACGCAGTATTTT.

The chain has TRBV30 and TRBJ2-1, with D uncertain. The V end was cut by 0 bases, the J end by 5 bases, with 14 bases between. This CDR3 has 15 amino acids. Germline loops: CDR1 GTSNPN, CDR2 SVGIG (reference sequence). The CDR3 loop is CAWSVDRAWDNEQFF. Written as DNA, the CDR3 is TGTGCCTGGAGTGTTGATAGGGCCTGGGACAATGAGCAGTTCTTC.

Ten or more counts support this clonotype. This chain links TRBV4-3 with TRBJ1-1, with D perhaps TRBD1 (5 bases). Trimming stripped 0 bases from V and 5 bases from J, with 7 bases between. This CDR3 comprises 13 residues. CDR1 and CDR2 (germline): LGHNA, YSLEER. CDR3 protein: CASSQDPGTEAFF. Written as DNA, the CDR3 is TGCGCCAGCAGCCAAGATCCAGGGACTGAAGCTTTCTTT.

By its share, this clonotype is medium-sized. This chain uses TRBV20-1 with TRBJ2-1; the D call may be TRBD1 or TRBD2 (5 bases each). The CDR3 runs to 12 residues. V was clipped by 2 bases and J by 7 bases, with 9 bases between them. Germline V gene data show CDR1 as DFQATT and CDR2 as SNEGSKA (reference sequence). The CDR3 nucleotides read TGCAGTGCTAGACGAGGGGAAAATGAGCAGTTCTTC. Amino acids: CSARRGENEQFF.

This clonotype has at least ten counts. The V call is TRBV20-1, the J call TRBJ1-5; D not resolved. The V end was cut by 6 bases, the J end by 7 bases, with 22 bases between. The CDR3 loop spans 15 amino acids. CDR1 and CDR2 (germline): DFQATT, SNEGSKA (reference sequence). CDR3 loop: CSALNAEEVTQPQHF. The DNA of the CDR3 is TGCAGTGCCCTTAATGCGGAGGAGGTTACACAGCCCCAGCATTTT.

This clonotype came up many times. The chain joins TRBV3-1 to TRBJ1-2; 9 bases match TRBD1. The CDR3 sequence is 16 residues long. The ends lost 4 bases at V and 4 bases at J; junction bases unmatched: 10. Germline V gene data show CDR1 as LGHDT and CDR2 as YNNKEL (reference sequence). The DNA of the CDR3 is TGTGCCAGCAGCCCCAAAGGGACAGGGAGGATCTATGGCTACACCTTC. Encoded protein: CASSPKGTGRIYGYTF.

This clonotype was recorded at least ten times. The CDR3 coding sequence is TGTGCCAGCAGCTTATGGGGGGCGACAGGGGACCTCAGCACTGAAGCTTTCTTT. Protein product: CASSLWGATGDLSTEAFF. The rearrangement joins TRBV7-6 to TRBJ1-1, with 8 bases lining up with TRBD1. The germline CDR1 and CDR2 sequences are SGHVS and FNYEAQ. V shed 2 bases and J 4 bases; nucleotides not matched to a gene: 15. This CDR3 is 18 amino acids long.

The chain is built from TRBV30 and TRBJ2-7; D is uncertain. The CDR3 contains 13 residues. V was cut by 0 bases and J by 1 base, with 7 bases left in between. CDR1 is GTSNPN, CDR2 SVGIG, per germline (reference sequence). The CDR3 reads CAWSVTASYEQYF. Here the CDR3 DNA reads TGTGCCTGGAGTGTAACGGCTTCCTACGAGCAGTACTTC.

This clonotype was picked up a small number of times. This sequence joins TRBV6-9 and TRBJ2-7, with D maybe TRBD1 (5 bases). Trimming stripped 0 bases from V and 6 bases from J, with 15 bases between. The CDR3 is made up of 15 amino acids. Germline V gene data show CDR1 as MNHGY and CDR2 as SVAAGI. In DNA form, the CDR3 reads TGTGCCAGCAGTTATTCTCGGCAGGGTCCTCTCGAGCAGTACTTC. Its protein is CASSYSRQGPLEQYF.

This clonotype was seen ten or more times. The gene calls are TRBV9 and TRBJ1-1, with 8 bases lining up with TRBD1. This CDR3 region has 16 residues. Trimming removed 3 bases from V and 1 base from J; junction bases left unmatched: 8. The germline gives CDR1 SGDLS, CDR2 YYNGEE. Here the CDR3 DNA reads TGTGCCAGCAGCGCCGGGACAGGATCCTCGAACACTGAAGCTTTCTTT. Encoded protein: CASSAGTGSSNTEAFF.

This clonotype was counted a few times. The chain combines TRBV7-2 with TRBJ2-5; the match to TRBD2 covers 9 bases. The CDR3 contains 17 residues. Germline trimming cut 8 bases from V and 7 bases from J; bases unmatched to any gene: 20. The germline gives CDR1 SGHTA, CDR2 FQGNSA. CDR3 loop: CASGLLEREAPSGTQYF. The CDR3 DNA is TGTGCCAGCGGACTCCTGGAGCGGGAGGCCCCGAGTGGGACCCAGTACTTC. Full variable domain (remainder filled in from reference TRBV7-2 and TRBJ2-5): GAGVSQSPSNKVTEKGKDVELRCDPISGHTALYWYRQSLGQGLEFLIYFQGNSAPDKSGLPSDRFSAERTGGSVSTLTIQRTQQEDSAVYLCASGLLEREAPSGTQYFGPGTRLLVL.

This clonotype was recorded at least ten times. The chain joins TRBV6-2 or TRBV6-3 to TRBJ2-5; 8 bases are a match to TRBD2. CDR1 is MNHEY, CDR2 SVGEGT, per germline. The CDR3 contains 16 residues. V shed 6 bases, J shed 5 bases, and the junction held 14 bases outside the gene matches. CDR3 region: CASRDPTGLAGETQYF. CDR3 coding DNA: TGTGCCAGCAGAGATCCTACTGGGCTAGCGGGTGAGACCCAGTACTTC.

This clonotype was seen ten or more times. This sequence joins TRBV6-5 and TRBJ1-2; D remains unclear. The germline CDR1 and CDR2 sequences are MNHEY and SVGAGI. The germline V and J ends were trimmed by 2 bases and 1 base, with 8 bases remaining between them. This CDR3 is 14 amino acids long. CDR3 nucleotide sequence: TGTGCCAGCAGTTACCGCGAATTTAACTATGGCTACACCTTC. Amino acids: CASSYREFNYGYTF.

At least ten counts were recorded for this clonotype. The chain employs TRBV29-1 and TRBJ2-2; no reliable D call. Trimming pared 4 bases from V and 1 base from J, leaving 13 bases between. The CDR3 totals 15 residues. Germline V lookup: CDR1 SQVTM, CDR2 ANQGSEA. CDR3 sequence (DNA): TGCAGCGTTGGCTCAGGCGGCGAGAACACCGGGGAGCTGTTTTTT. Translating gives CSVGSGGENTGELFF.